A single sample is the source of the 21 T cell receptor beta chains below, sequenced in a study of CD8+ T cells in alopecia areata. cDNA serving as the sequencing template came from extracted, reverse transcribed RNA. Sequenced by immunoSEQ multiplex PCR; TCRdb stores in-frame clones only, minus some. Of about 130,000 clones listed, roughly 62% are singletons. This material consisted of CD4+ T cells sorted from blood, taken at week 0. These receptors all come from a human donor with alopecia areata.

The rearrangement joins TRBV29-1 to TRBJ1-3, with D uncertain. The germline V gene has CDR1 SQVTM and CDR2 ANQGSEA. V lost 6 bases and J 0 bases, leaving 12 bases between the germline ends. The CDR3 spans 14 residues. The CDR3 region is CSVLDAISGNTIYF. For the CDR3, the DNA is TGCAGCGTCTTGGACGCCATCTCTGGAAACACCATATATTTT.

The chain links TRBV27 to TRBJ2-7, with 9 bases matching TRBD1. Trimming took 4 bases from V and 7 from J; bases not matched to a gene: 14. Germline CDR1 MNHEY, CDR2 SMNVEV (reference sequence). This CDR3 comprises 16 residues. DNA for the CDR3: TGTGCCAGCAGTTCTCTCATCGGACAGGGGTCGTCTGAGCAGTACTTC. As protein: CASSSLIGQGSSEQYF.

V and J are TRBV6-5 and TRBJ1-1; D remains unclear. Trimming removed 6 bases at V and 11 bases at J, with 13 bases between. The CDR3 consists of 11 residues. Germline CDR1 is MNHEY and CDR2 is SVGAGI. The CDR3 sequence: CASRQRWRAFF. Here the CDR3 DNA reads TGTGCCAGCAGGCAGCGGTGGAGGGCTTTCTTT.

The J gene is TRBJ2-5, the V gene TRBV21-1; the table's D call, TRBD2, has no DNA check behind it. TRBV21-1 is assigned pseudogene status. The length of the CDR3 is 15 residues. The CDR3 sequence is CASSKCARRQETQYF. For the CDR3, the DNA is TGTGCCAGCAGCAAATGCGCTAGGAGGCAAGAGACCCAGTACTTC.

This clone was counted a single time. The V gene is TRBV30, the J gene TRBJ2-5, with D possibly TRBD1 on 6 matching bases. V shed 4 bases and J shed 4 bases, with 13 bases lying between them. Germline V lookup: CDR1 GTSNPN, CDR2 SVGIG (reference sequence). The CDR3 totals 13 residues. CDR3: CAWTYMDRETQYF. The CDR3, as DNA: TGTGCCTGGACCTATATGGACAGAGAGACCCAGTACTTC. Complete variable domain (other parts from reference TRBV30 and TRBJ2-5): SQTIHQWPATLVQPVGSPLSLECTVEGTSNPNLYWYRQAAGRGLQLLFYSVGIGQISSEVPQNLSASRPQDRQFILSSKKLLLSDSGFYLCAWTYMDRETQYFGPGTRLLVL.

A word on this clone: Different DNA sequences within this sample yield the same CDR3. This rearrangement joins TRBV30 to TRBJ1-5; 8 bases fit TRBD1. V lost 2 bases to trimming and J lost 4 bases; unmatched junction nucleotides: 1. CDR1 is GTSNPN, CDR2 SVGIG, per germline (reference sequence). The CDR3 spans 13 residues. The CDR3 region has the DNA TGTGCCTGGAGTCGACAGGGGAATCAGCCCCAGCATTTT. Protein sequence: CAWSRQGNQPQHF.

V is TRBV4-3 and J is TRBJ2-4; D possibly matches TRBD1 or TRBD2 (5 bases each). Deletions cut 1 base from V and 5 bases from J, with 9 bases between. Germline values: CDR1 LGHNA, CDR2 YSLEER. This CDR3 comprises 14 residues. The CDR3 DNA reads as TGCGCCAGCAGCCAAGGGGGGTCCGAAAACATTCAGTACTTC. It encodes CASSQGGSENIQYF.

The rearrangement links TRBV5-4 to TRBJ2-4; TRBD2 agrees at 9 bases. Germline lookup yields CDR1 SGHNT and CDR2 YYREEE (reference sequence). The length of the CDR3 is 16 residues. Unmatched junction bases numbered 11, after V lost 4 bases and J lost 6 bases. CDR3: CASSVAGGAEGNIQYF. DNA of the CDR3: TGTGCCAGCAGCGTCGCGGGAGGGGCGGAGGGAAACATTCAGTACTTC.

About this clone itself: Other DNA sequences within the sample encode an identical CDR3. V usage is TRBV5-1 and J usage is TRBJ2-7; D tentatively reads TRBD1 or TRBD2 (5 bases each). This CDR3 spans 11 amino acids. The germline V gene encodes CDR1 SGHRS and CDR2 YFSETQ. Trimming took off 4 bases at V and 4 bases at J, with 6 bases between the two ends. The CDR3 here is CASSEGYEQYF. The CDR3 DNA reads as TGCGCCAGCAGCGAGGGGTACGAGCAGTACTTC. The full variable domain, its missing parts supplied by reference TRBV5-1 and TRBJ2-7, is KAGVTQTPRYLIKTRGQQVTLSCSPISGHRSVSWYQQTPGQGLQFLFEYFSETQRNKGNFPGRFSGRQFSNSRSEMNVSTLELGDSALYLCASSEGYEQYFGPGTRLTVT.

This clone was counted a single time. This chain joins TRBV30 and TRBJ1-6; no clear D gene. CDR1 and CDR2 (germline): GTSNPN, SVGIG (reference sequence). V shed 1 base and J shed 10 bases, with 20 bases lying between them. The CDR3 length is 16 residues. The DNA for the CDR3 is TGTGCCTGGAGTGCGATCCGGATGCCCAGAAGGTCACCCCTCCACTTT. It yields the protein CAWSAIRMPRRSPLHF.

This sequence joins TRBV6-5 and TRBJ2-2; 8 nucleotides line up with TRBD1. Trimming at V came to 2 bases and at J to 4 bases, leaving 6 bases not matched to a gene. The CDR3 runs 16 residues. CDR1 and CDR2 from the germline V gene are MNHEY and SVGAGI. CDR3 nucleotides: TGTGCCAGCAGTTACACCCGGACAGGGCGCACCGGGGAGCTGTTTTTT. This sequence encodes CASSYTRTGRTGELFF.

This rearrangement joins TRBV7-2 to TRBJ2-7, with D uncertain. Trimming took off 5 bases at V and 3 bases at J, with 5 bases between the two ends. Germline V CDR1 and CDR2: SGHTA, FQGNSA. This CDR3 has 11 amino acids. CDR3: CASSRDYEQYF. CDR3 DNA: TGTGCCAGCAGCAGGGACTACGAGCAGTACTTC.

The chain employs TRBV30 and TRBJ2-1; the D is unclear. Between the trimmed V and J ends, which lost 0 bases and 7 bases, there was a span of 7 bases. There are 12 residues in the CDR3. Germline values: CDR1 GTSNPN, CDR2 SVGIG (reference sequence). In DNA form, the CDR3 reads TGTGCCTGGAGTGTTGTAGGGAATGAGCAGTTCTTC. Its protein is CAWSVVGNEQFF.

The chain employs TRBV7-9 and TRBJ1-6; D is uncertain. The CDR3 runs 16 residues. Deletions cut 2 bases from V and 7 bases from J, with 15 bases between. Germline V CDR1 and CDR2: SEHNR, FQNEAQ (reference sequence). DNA for the CDR3: TGTGCCAGCAGCTTACTCTCTAACTTAAGAAATTCACCCCTCCACTTT. Protein product: CASSLLSNLRNSPLHF.

The rearrangement links TRBV27 to TRBJ1-4; D may be TRBD1 (5 bases). The CDR3 length is 13 residues. Germline assignment: CDR1 MNHEY and CDR2 SMNVEV (reference sequence). V was clipped by 3 bases and J by 7 bases, with 9 bases between them. CDR3: CASSFGRAEKLFF. The CDR3 region has the DNA TGTGCCAGCAGTTTCGGCAGGGCTGAAAAACTGTTTTTT.

This clone has just a few counts. This chain connects TRBV7-2 to TRBJ2-5; TRBD1 agrees at 7 bases. The V gene end was trimmed by 5 bases and the J gene end by 5 bases; junction bases not matched to a gene: 8. The germline V gene encodes CDR1 SGHTA and CDR2 FQGNSA. CDR3 size: 14 residues. CDR3 in amino acids: CASSARQGVETQYF. CDR3 DNA: TGTGCCAGCAGCGCTAGACAGGGAGTGGAGACCCAGTACTTC. Full variable domain (outside the CDR3, taken from reference TRBV7-2 and TRBJ2-5): GAGVSQSPSNKVTEKGKDVELRCDPISGHTALYWYRQSLGQGLEFLIYFQGNSAPDKSGLPSDRFSAERTGGSVSTLTIQRTQQEDSAVYLCASSARQGVETQYFGPGTRLLVL.

The rearrangement links TRBV6-1 to TRBJ2-7; 8 bases agree with TRBD1. Germline CDR1 is MNHNS and CDR2 is SASEGT. J was trimmed by 2 bases and V by 6 bases; bases with no gene match: 6. This CDR3 has 14 residues. The DNA of the CDR3 is TGTGCCAGCAGAACAGGGGGTTTGCCCTACGAGCAGTACTTC. Protein: CASRTGGLPYEQYF.

This clone was seen only a few times. V and J are TRBV29-1 and TRBJ2-7, with D hard to call. This CDR3 is 11 amino acids long. Germline V CDR1 and CDR2: SQVTM, ANQGSEA. V was clipped by 6 bases and J by 3 bases, with 9 bases between them. CDR3 amino acids: CSVNNYYEQYF. The CDR3 DNA sequence: TGCAGCGTCAACAACTACTACGAGCAGTACTTC.

This clone has just a few counts. The V and J genes are TRBV5-5 and TRBJ1-1; D is possibly TRBD1 (6 bases). V was pared by 2 bases and J by 6 bases, with 14 bases between. The CDR3 runs 14 residues. The germline V gene has CDR1 SGHKS and CDR2 YYEKEE (reference sequence). CDR3 in amino acids: CASSFSAGAAEAFF. For the CDR3, the DNA is TGTGCCAGCAGCTTTAGCGCAGGGGCCGCTGAAGCTTTCTTT.

The chain couples TRBV5-4 to TRBJ1-4, with D unclear. Trimming stripped 0 bases from V and 0 bases from J, with 6 bases between. The CDR3 contains 15 residues. Germline CDR1 is SGHNT and CDR2 is YYREEE (reference sequence). The CDR3 here is CASSLDQATNEKLFF. CDR3 sequence (DNA): TGTGCCAGCAGCTTGGATCAAGCAACTAATGAAAAACTGTTTTTT.

This clone was picked up a small number of times. This chain joins TRBV4-1 and TRBJ1-6; tentative D call: TRBD1 (6 bases). The CDR3 length is 17 residues. CDR1 is MGHRA and CDR2 is YSYEKL in the germline V gene. V was clipped by 1 base and J by 0 bases, with 10 bases between them. The CDR3 loop reads CASSQGGGSSYNSPLHF. CDR3 nucleotides: TGCGCCAGCAGCCAAGGAGGGGGGAGCTCCTATAATTCACCCCTCCACTTT.